Presented here are 4 T cell receptor beta chains from one specimen sequenced in a study of tumor and adjacent non-tumor tissue in lung cancer. Three rounds of nested PCR, following a modified ARM-PCR protocol, produced the TCRbeta library. TCRdb reprocessed the multiplex PCR reads via MiXCR and lists one record per CDR3 protein. This table holds some 120,000 distinct CDR3 sequences, roughly 64% found once. RNA was extracted from bulk tissue without any cell sorting. What was sequenced was lung tumor tissue. These receptors were taken from a man aged 25 to 40 with non-small cell lung cancer.

Concerning this clonotype: A much larger clone differs from this one at a single base, so this may be a read error. The V call is TRBV5-1, the J call TRBJ2-1; D is tentatively TRBD1 or TRBD2 (5 bases each). Germline CDR1 reads SGHRS; CDR2 reads YFSETQ. The CDR3 has 18 amino acids. CDR3 protein: CANSLGIGAGPSYNEQFF. CDR3 nucleotides: TGCGCCAACAGCTTGGGGATTGGGGCGGGTCCATCCTACAATGAGCAGTTCTTC.

The V and J genes are TRBV28 and TRBJ2-7, with D perhaps matching TRBD2 (5 bases). The CDR3 has 15 residues. V gave up 6 bases and J gave up 0 bases, with 15 bases separating them. The germline CDR1 and CDR2 sequences are MDHEN and SYDVKM. CDR3 in DNA: TGTGCCAGCAGCTTAGGCGGGTACCCCTCCTACGAGCAGTACTTC. Translated: CASSLGGYPSYEQYF.

To note about this clonotype: A read error may account for a junction end that differs from germline. V usage is TRBV4-1 and J usage is TRBJ2-7, with 12 bases that match TRBD2. The CDR3 length is 15 residues. Germline CDR1 and CDR2: MGHRA and YSYEKL. In nucleotides, the CDR3 is TGCGCCAGCAGCCAAGCACGGACTAGCGGGAACGAGCAATGCTTC. Translating gives CASSQARTSGNEQCF.

As concerns this clonotype: The conserved final phenylalanine or tryptophan is absent from the CDR3, which likely points to a read error. This chain connects TRBV11-2 to TRBJ1-2; D is ambiguous. The CDR3 covers 14 residues. V gave up 1 base and J gave up 8 bases, with 14 bases separating them. The V gene's germline CDR1 is SGHAT and CDR2 FQNNGV. The CDR3 region is CASSLASVARGYTL. CDR3 nucleotides: TGTGCCAGCAGCTTAGCCTCAGTGGCAAGGGGCTACACCTTA.